Reported below is one TCR beta chain. This specimen comes from a study of blood T cell repertoires in COVID-19. Assay: immunoSEQ multiplex PCR; the TCRdb copy retains only in-frame clones and omits some. The sample includes around 100,000 clones, 84% of them seen just once. Losses at the gene ends were 5 bases for V and 4 bases for J; bases not matched to a gene: 4. The germline V gene has CDR1 LNHDA and CDR2 SQIVND (reference sequence). The CDR3 runs 13 residues. What was sequenced was peripheral blood. V usage is TRBV19 and J usage is TRBJ2-5, with 7 bases identical to TRBD1. This clonotype was obtained from a man in his sixties or seventies with active or convalescent COVID-19. CDR3 DNA: TGTGCCAGTAGTGCACAGGGGTTAGAGACCCAGTACTTC. Residues: CASSAQGLETQYF.